This T cell receptor beta chain was identified in a study of cytomegalovirus exposure and HLA in healthy donors. The PCR ran on 60 Vbeta and 13 Jbeta primers. Generated by immunoSEQ multiplex PCR, the TCRdb table keeps only in-frame clones and is missing some. The sample has about 150,000 clones, about 75% seen once. This CDR3 comprises 13 residues. Per germline, CDR1 SGHKS and CDR2 YYEKEE (reference sequence). V was shortened by 4 bases and J by 3 bases, with 10 bases between the two germline ends. Sequenced input: PBMCs. The sequence was obtained from a man aged 18 to 30 in good health and CMV-seronegative. V gene TRBV5-5 combines with J gene TRBJ1-2; D gene ambiguous. The CDR3 DNA sequence: TGTGCCAGCAGCCCGGACGGGGACTATGGCTACACCTTC. Translating gives CASSPDGDYGYTF.